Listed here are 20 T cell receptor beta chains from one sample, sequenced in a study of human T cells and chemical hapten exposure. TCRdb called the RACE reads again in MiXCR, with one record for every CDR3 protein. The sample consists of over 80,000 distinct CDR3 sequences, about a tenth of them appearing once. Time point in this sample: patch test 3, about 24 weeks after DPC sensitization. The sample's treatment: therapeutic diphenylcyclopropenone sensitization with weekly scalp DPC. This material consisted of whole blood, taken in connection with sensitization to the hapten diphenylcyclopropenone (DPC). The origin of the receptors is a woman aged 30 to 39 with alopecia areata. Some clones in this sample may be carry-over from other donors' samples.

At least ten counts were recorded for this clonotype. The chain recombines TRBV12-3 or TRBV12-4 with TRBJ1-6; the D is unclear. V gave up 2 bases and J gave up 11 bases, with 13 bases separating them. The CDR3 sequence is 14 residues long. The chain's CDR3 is CASSLYTTDPPLHF. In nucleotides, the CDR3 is TGTGCCAGCAGTTTATATACGACGGATCCACCCCTCCACTTT.

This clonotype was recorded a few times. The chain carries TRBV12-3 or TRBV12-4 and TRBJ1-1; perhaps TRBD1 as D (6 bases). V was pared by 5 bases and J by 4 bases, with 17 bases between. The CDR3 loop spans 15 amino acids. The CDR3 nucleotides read TGTGCCAGCAGTACAGGGAGAGGCCGCATCACTGAAGCTTTCTTT. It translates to CASSTGRGRITEAFF.

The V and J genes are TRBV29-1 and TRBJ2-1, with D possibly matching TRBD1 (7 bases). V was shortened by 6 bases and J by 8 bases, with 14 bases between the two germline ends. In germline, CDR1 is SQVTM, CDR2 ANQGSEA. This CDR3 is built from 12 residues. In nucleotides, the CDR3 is TGCAGCGTGCGACAGGGAGGCCATGAGCAGTTCTTC. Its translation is CSVRQGGHEQFF.

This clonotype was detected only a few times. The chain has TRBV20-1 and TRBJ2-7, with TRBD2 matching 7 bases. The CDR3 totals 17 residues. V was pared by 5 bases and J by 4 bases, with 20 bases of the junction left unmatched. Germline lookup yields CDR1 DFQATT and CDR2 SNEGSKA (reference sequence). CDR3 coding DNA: TGCAGTGCTGCCTCGAGCGGGGTCGGCAGGGAACCTTACGAGCAGTACTTC. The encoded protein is CSAASSGVGREPYEQYF.

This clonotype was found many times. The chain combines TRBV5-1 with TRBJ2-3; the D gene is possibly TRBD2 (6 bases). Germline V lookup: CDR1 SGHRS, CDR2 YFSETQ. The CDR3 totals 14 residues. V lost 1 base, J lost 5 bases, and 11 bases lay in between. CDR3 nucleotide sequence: TGCGCCAGCAGCTTGTCGTCCGGGGGAGATACGCAGTATTTT. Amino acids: CASSLSSGGDTQYF. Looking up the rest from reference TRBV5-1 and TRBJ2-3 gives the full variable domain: KAGVTQTPRYLIKTRGQQVTLSCSPISGHRSVSWYQQTPGQGLQFLFEYFSETQRNKGNFPGRFSGRQFSNSRSEMNVSTLELGDSALYLCASSLSSGGDTQYFGPGTRLTVL.

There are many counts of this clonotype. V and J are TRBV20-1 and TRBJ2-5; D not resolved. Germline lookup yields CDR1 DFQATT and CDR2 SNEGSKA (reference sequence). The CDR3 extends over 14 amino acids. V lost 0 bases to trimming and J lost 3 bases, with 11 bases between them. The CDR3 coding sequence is TGCAGTGCTAGAGATCTTGTAGGGAAAGAGACCCAGTACTTC. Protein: CSARDLVGKETQYF.

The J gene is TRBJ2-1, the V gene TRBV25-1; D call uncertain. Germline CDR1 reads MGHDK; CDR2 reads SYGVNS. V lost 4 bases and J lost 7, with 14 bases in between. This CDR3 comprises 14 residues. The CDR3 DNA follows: TGTGCCAGCAGTGCCTTGTGGGGTAGGAATGAGCAGTTCTTC. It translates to CASSALWGRNEQFF.

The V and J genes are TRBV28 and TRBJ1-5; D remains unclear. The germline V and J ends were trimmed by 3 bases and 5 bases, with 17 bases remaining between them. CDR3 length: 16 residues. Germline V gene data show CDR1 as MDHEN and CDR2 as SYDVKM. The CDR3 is CASSFVGLPKHQPQHF. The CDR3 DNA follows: TGTGCCAGCAGTTTTGTCGGCCTCCCCAAACATCAGCCCCAGCATTTT.

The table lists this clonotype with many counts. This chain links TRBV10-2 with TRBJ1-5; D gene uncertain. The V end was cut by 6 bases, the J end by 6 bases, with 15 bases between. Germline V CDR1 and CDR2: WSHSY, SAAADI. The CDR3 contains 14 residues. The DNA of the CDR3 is TGCGCCAGCAGCGCCGAGGATGGCGCTCAGCCCCAGCATTTT. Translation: CASSAEDGAQPQHF.

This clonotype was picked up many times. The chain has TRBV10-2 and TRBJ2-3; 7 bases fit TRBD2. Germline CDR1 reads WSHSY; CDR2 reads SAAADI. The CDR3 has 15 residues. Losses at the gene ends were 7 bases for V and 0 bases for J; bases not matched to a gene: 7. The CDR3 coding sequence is TGCGCCAGCAATCGTCTGGGGGGGAGCACAGATACGCAGTATTTT. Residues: CASNRLGGSTDTQYF.

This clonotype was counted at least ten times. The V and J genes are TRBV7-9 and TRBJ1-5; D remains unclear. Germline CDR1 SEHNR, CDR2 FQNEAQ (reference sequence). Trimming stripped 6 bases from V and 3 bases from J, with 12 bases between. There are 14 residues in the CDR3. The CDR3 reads CASRPSGDNQPQHF. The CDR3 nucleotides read TGTGCCAGCAGACCATCCGGAGACAATCAGCCCCAGCATTTT.

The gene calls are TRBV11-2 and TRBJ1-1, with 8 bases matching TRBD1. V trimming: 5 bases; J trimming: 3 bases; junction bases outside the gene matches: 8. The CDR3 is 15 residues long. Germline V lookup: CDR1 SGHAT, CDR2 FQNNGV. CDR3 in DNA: TGTGCCAGCAGCATTTGGACAGGGAGGTACACTGAAGCTTTCTTT. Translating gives CASSIWTGRYTEAFF.

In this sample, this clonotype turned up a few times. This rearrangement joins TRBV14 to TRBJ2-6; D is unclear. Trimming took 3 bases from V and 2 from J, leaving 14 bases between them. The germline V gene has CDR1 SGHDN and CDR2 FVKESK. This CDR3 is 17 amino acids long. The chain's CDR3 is CASSQTLGRPGANVLTF. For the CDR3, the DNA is TGTGCCAGCAGCCAGACCCTAGGCCGGCCTGGGGCCAACGTCCTGACTTTC.

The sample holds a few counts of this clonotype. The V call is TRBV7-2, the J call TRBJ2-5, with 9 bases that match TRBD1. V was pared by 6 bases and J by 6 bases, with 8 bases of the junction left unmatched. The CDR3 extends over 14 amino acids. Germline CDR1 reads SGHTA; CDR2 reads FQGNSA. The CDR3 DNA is TGTGCCAGCAGTCAAGGACAGGGGAGCAAGACCCAGTACTTC. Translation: CASSQGQGSKTQYF.

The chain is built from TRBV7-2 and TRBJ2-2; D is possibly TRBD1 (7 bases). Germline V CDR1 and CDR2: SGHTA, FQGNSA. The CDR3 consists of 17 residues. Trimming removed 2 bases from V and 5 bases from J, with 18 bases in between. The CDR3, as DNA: TGTGCCAGCAGCTTAAAACCCGGGGCAGGGGGGACCGGGGAGCTGTTTTTT. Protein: CASSLKPGAGGTGELFF. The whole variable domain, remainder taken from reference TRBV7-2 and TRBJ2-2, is GAGVSQSPSNKVTEKGKDVELRCDPISGHTALYWYRQSLGQGLEFLIYFQGNSAPDKSGLPSDRFSAERTGGSVSTLTIQRTQQEDSAVYLCASSLKPGAGGTGELFFGEGSRLTVL.

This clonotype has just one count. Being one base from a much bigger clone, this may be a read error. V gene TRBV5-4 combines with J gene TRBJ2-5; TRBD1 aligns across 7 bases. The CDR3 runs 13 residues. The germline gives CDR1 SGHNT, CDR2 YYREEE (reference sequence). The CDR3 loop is CAGSPDREETQYF. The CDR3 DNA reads TGTGCCGGCAGCCCCGACAGGGAAGAGACCCAGTACTTC. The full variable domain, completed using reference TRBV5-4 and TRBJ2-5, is ETGVTQSPTHLIKTRGQQVTLRCSSQSGHNTVSWYQQALGQGPQFIFQYYREEENGRGNFPPRFSGLQFPNYSSELNVNALELDDSALYLCAGSPDREETQYFGPGTRLLVL.

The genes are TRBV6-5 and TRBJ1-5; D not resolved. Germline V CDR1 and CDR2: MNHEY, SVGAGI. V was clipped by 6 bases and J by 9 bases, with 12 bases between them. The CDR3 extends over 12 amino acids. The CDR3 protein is CASSHGRGPQHF. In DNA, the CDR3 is TGTGCCAGCAGCCACGGACGAGGGCCCCAGCATTTT.

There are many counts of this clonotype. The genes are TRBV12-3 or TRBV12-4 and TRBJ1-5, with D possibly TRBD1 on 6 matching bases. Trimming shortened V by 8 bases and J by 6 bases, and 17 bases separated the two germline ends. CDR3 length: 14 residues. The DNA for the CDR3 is TGTGCCAGCGGTAAGACAGGTCTCGTTCAGCCCCAGCATTTT. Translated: CASGKTGLVQPQHF.

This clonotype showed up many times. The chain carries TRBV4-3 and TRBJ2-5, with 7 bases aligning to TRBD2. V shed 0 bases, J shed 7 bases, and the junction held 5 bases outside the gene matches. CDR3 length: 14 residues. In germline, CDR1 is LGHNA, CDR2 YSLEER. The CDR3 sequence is CASSQESGRATQYF. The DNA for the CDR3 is TGCGCCAGCAGCCAAGAATCAGGGAGGGCGACCCAGTACTTC.

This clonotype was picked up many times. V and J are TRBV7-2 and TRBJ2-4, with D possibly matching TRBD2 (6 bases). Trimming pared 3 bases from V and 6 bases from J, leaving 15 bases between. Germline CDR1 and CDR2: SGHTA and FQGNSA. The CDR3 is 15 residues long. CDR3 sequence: CASSFGTGKGNIQYF. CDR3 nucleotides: TGTGCCAGCAGCTTCGGGACTGGGAAGGGAAACATTCAGTACTTC.